Listed below are T cell receptor beta chains from one sample, sequenced in a study of T cells in Graves' hyperthyroidism and ophthalmopathy. TCRdb re-analysed the multiplex PCR reads in MiXCR, keeping a single row per CDR3 protein. The sample lists about 380,000 distinct CDR3 sequences, about a fifth occurring once. The sequencing sample was made of blood. Receptor source: a man between 18 and 29 years old with Graves' ophthalmopathy. CDR3s include the opening cysteine and the closing phenylalanine or tryptophan. D genes are given only for firm matches. Where a row states a size, it is once, few, many or the class of an expanded clone; other rows omit it.

D gene: .
J gene: TRBJ1-2
clone size: many
V gene: TRBV15
CDR3 DNA: TGTGCCACCAGCAGCGTTTCCCCCGCCGGGGGGCCACGGAAGGGTGGCTACACCTTC
CDR3 protein: CATSSVSPAGGPRKGGYTF

D gene: .
J gene: TRBJ1-1
clone size: many
V gene: TRBV12-3/TRBV12-4
CDR3 DNA: TGTGCCAGCAGGGAGGGGGACACTGAAGCTTTCTTT
CDR3 protein: CASREGDTEAFF

D gene: TRBD2
J gene: TRBJ2-7
clone size: few
V gene: TRBV4-1
CDR3 DNA: TGCGCCAGCAGCCAAGTAGGCCTAGCGGGGGGCTACGAGCAGTACTTC
CDR3 protein: CASSQVGLAGGYEQYF

D gene: .
J gene: TRBJ2-5
clone size: many
V gene: TRBV7-9
CDR3 DNA: TGTGCCAGCAGCTTGGGTGGGATGGAGACCCAGTACTTC
CDR3 protein: CASSLGGMETQYF

D gene: .
J gene: TRBJ2-1
clone size: many
V gene: TRBV12-3/TRBV12-4
CDR3 DNA: TGTGCCAGCAGTTACAGGCCCACCGACTCCTACAATGAGCAGTTCTTC
CDR3 protein: CASSYRPTDSYNEQFF

D gene: .
J gene: TRBJ1-2
clone size: .
V gene: TRBV28
CDR3 DNA: TGTACCAGCAGTTTGGGGCAGCGTAACTATGGCTACACCTTC
CDR3 protein: CTSSLGQRNYGYTF

D gene: .
J gene: TRBJ2-7
clone size: many
V gene: TRBV3-1
CDR3 DNA: TGTGCCAGCAGCCAAGGATCCTGGGGCCTTCCATACGAGCAGTACTTC
CDR3 protein: CASSQGSWGLPYEQYF

D gene: .
J gene: TRBJ2-3
clone size: .
V gene: TRBV5-1
CDR3 DNA: TGCGCCAGCAGCACTGACAGATCAGATACGCAGTATTTT
CDR3 protein: CASSTDRSDTQYF

D gene: TRBD1
J gene: TRBJ1-6
clone size: few
V gene: TRBV7-2
CDR3 DNA: TGTGCCAGCAGCTCTACAGGGGGCGCCCCCCGCCTCCACTTT
CDR3 protein: CASSSTGGAPRLHF

D gene: .
J gene: TRBJ1-3
clone size: many
V gene: TRBV3-1
CDR3 DNA: TGTGCCAGCAGCCAAGGGTCAAGCTCTGGAAACACCATATATTTT
CDR3 protein: CASSQGSSSGNTIYF

D gene: TRBD1
J gene: TRBJ2-1
clone size: .
V gene: TRBV3-1
CDR3 DNA: TGTGCCAGCAGCCAAGACGCCTCACAGGGGGCTAAGTTCTTC
CDR3 protein: CASSQDASQGAKFF

D gene: .
J gene: TRBJ1-2
clone size: many
V gene: TRBV2
CDR3 DNA: TGTGCCAGCAGTGGAACGCTCTATGGCTACACCTTC
CDR3 protein: CASSGTLYGYTF

D gene: TRBD1
J gene: TRBJ1-5
clone size: many
V gene: TRBV28
CDR3 DNA: TGTGCCAGCATCCTACAGGGGGCTCTCAATCAGCCCCAGCATTTT
CDR3 protein: CASILQGALNQPQHF

D gene: .
J gene: TRBJ1-2
clone size: .
V gene: TRBV7-9
CDR3 DNA: TGTGCCAGCAGCTACTCAGAGAATACTGGCTACACCTTC
CDR3 protein: CASSYSENTGYTF

D gene: TRBD2
J gene: TRBJ2-2
clone size: many
V gene: TRBV12-3/TRBV12-4
CDR3 DNA: TGTGCCAGCAGTGAGCGGGGCTCGGCAGGGGAGCTGTTTTTT
CDR3 protein: CASSERGSAGELFF

D gene: TRBD1
J gene: TRBJ1-2
clone size: many
V gene: TRBV12-3/TRBV12-4
CDR3 DNA: TGTGCCAGCAGTTTCATACAGGGGGCGAGCTACACCTTC
CDR3 protein: CASSFIQGASYTF

D gene: TRBD2
J gene: TRBJ2-3
clone size: .
V gene: TRBV20-1
CDR3 DNA: TGCAGTGCTAGCCCTAGCGGGGGGGCAACATCGCAGTATTTT
CDR3 protein: CSASPSGGATSQYF

D gene: .
J gene: TRBJ2-3
clone size: once
V gene: TRBV4-1
CDR3 DNA: TGCGCCAGCAGCCAACCAGGGGCAGGAGCGAGAGATGCGCAGTATTTT
CDR3 protein: CASSQPGAGARDAQYF

D gene: TRBD1
J gene: TRBJ1-5
clone size: many
V gene: TRBV7-2
CDR3 DNA: TGTGCCAGCGCTGGGGACAGGGCAAAGCCCCAGCATTTT
CDR3 protein: CASAGDRAKPQHF

D gene: TRBD2
J gene: TRBJ2-7
clone size: .
V gene: TRBV7-3
CDR3 DNA: TGTGCCAGCAGCTTAATGCGGGGGGGAAACTACGAGCAGTACTTC
CDR3 protein: CASSLMRGGNYEQYF

D gene: .
J gene: TRBJ1-2
clone size: many
V gene: TRBV27
CDR3 DNA: TGTGCCAGCAGTTACGACGGAGCTAACTATGGCTACACCTTC
CDR3 protein: CASSYDGANYGYTF

D gene: TRBD1
J gene: TRBJ1-1
clone size: many
V gene: TRBV6-5
CDR3 DNA: TGTGCCAGCAGTTACGGGACAGGGGTTAGGAGCACTGAAGCTTTCTTT
CDR3 protein: CASSYGTGVRSTEAFF

D gene: .
J gene: TRBJ2-4
clone size: once
V gene: TRBV19
CDR3 DNA: TGTGCCAGTAGTATTGGACAGGCCAAAAACATTCAGTACTTC
CDR3 protein: CASSIGQAKNIQYF

D gene: .
J gene: TRBJ1-1
clone size: .
V gene: TRBV10-3
CDR3 DNA: TGTGCCATCAGAACACAGAACACTGAAGCTTTCTTT
CDR3 protein: CAIRTQNTEAFF

D gene: TRBD2
J gene: TRBJ2-5
clone size: many
V gene: TRBV20-1
CDR3 DNA: TGCAGTGCTAGAAGACTAGCGGGGGGCCAAGAGACCCAGTACTTC
CDR3 protein: CSARRLAGGQETQYF

D gene: TRBD1
J gene: TRBJ1-4
clone size: many
V gene: TRBV5-1
CDR3 DNA: TGCGCCAGCAGTGGGACAGGGGGAAATGAAAAACTGTTTTTT
CDR3 protein: CASSGTGGNEKLFF

D gene: .
J gene: TRBJ2-1
clone size: few
V gene: TRBV2
CDR3 DNA: TGTGCCAGCAGTGACCCGGGATCCTACAATGAGCAGTCCTTC
CDR3 protein: CASSDPGSYNEQSF

D gene: TRBD1
J gene: TRBJ1-5
clone size: many
V gene: TRBV20-1
CDR3 DNA: TGCAGTTTCGCGGGGACAGGCGAGTATCAGCCCCAGCATTTT
CDR3 protein: CSFAGTGEYQPQHF